These 24 T cell receptor beta chains were all obtained from the same sample, sequenced in a study of blood T cells in healthy people across ages. For the second PCR, which ran for about 7 to 11 cycles, a sample-barcoded 5' primer and a J-beta primer mix were used. TCRdb re-called the 5' RACE reads through MiXCR, storing one row per CDR3 protein. Counted here are a few hundred thousand distinct CDR3 sequences, roughly half occurring once; the ten biggest clones make up under 65%. Input material: blood. The receptors come from a man aged 60-69 years in good health.

This chain links TRBV20-1 with TRBJ2-5; 11 nucleotides line up with TRBD1. Germline V CDR1 and CDR2: DFQATT, SNEGSKA (reference sequence). There are 13 residues in the CDR3. V was pared by 6 bases and J by 5 bases, with 5 bases of the junction left unmatched. CDR3 coding DNA: TGCAGTGCCGTGGACAGGGGGCTTGAGACCCAGTACTTC. This codes for CSAVDRGLETQYF.

The chain combines TRBV7-9 with TRBJ1-2, with a weak D call TRBD1 (5 bases). This CDR3 comprises 14 residues. From germline, CDR1 is SEHNR and CDR2 FQNEAQ (reference sequence). Trimming removed 2 bases at V and 3 bases at J, with 10 bases between. CDR3 residues: CASSLRGLDYGYTF. In DNA form, the CDR3 reads TGTGCCAGCAGCTTACGGGGCTTAGACTATGGCTACACCTTC.

This clonotype was counted ten times or more. The chain employs TRBV20-1 and TRBJ2-1; 9 nucleotides line up with TRBD1. The CDR3 totals 13 residues. In germline, CDR1 is DFQATT, CDR2 SNEGSKA (reference sequence). The V gene end was trimmed by 3 bases and the J gene end by 9 bases; junction bases not matched to a gene: 6. CDR3: CSARGTGQGEQFF. The CDR3 DNA is TGCAGTGCTAGGGGGACAGGGCAGGGTGAGCAGTTCTTC.

The chain employs TRBV7-9 and TRBJ2-1; TRBD2 agrees at 11 bases. V shed 5 bases and J 7 bases; nucleotides not matched to a gene: 13. Germline CDR1 and CDR2: SEHNR and FQNEAQ (reference sequence). The CDR3 covers 17 residues. The CDR3 DNA reads as TGTGCCAGCAGCACCCCCCCCGGGACTAGCGGAGAGAATGAGCAGTTCTTC. Translated: CASSTPPGTSGENEQFF.

The chain has TRBV20-1 and TRBJ2-2; D remains unclear. This CDR3 contains 14 residues. Germline assignment: CDR1 DFQATT and CDR2 SNEGSKA (reference sequence). V lost 6 bases, J lost 6 bases, and 17 bases lay in between. Written as DNA, the CDR3 is TGCAGTGCGCTATCCCCCCGGACCGCCGGGGAGCTGTTTTTT. Its translation: CSALSPRTAGELFF.

Worth noting for this clonotype: A read error is possible here, since a much larger clone lies one base away. V usage is TRBV12-3 or TRBV12-4 and J usage is TRBJ2-3; D unresolved. CDR3 length: 13 residues. CDR3 region: CASSSSLYNTRYF. The CDR3 DNA reads TGTGCCAGCAGTTCGAGCCTCTATAATACGCGGTATTTT.

The J gene is TRBJ2-4, the V gene TRBV20-1; TRBD2 matches at 10 bases. Germline V CDR1 and CDR2: DFQATT, SNEGSKA (reference sequence). The V gene end was trimmed by 0 bases and the J gene end by 4 bases; junction bases not matched to a gene: 6. CDR3 length: 16 residues. CDR3 residues: CSARDPSGGKKNIQYF. The CDR3 coding sequence is TGCAGTGCTAGAGATCCTAGCGGGGGTAAGAAAAACATTCAGTACTTC.

Remarks on this clonotype: A much larger clonotype is one base distant, so this may be a read error. This rearrangement joins TRBV6-6 to TRBJ2-7; D gene ambiguous. This CDR3 is built from 13 residues. The V gene's germline CDR1 is MNHNY and CDR2 SVGAGI (reference sequence). V gave up 2 bases and J gave up 7 bases, with 12 bases separating them. The CDR3 region has the DNA TGTGCCAGCAGTTACGGCATTGTAGGTGAGCAGTACTTC. This sequence encodes CASSYGIVGEQYF.

This clonotype turned up a few times. The CDR3 bases are TGTGCCAGCAGGGAACAGGGGGCCGGGCAAGAGACCCAGTACTTC. It encodes CASREQGAGQETQYF. The V and J genes are TRBV6-6 and TRBJ2-5, with 9 bases lining up with TRBD1. There are 15 residues in the CDR3. Germline V gene data show CDR1 as MNHNY and CDR2 as SVGAGI (reference sequence). J was trimmed by 2 bases and V by 6 bases; bases with no gene match: 7.

In nucleotides, the CDR3 is TGTGCCAGCAGCTTAGAAGCGACAGGGGGCTATTGGGAGACCCAGTACTTC. This encodes CASSLEATGGYWETQYF. This chain links TRBV11-2 with TRBJ2-7; 10 nucleotides agree with TRBD1. TRBJ2-5 matches the DNA end more closely, so the J call is doubtful. The CDR3 covers 17 residues. The germline V gene has CDR1 SGHAT and CDR2 FQNNGV.

Note on this clonotype: An end of the junction differs from the germline gene, which may be a read error. The chain recombines TRBV11-2 with TRBJ2-1; no definite D call. The DNA end is a closer match to TRBJ2-7, so the J assignment may be wrong. Per germline, CDR1 SGHAT and CDR2 FQNNGV. The length of the CDR3 is 13 residues. The CDR3 sequence is CASSVDSYNEQYF. CDR3 DNA sequence: TGTGCCAGCAGCGTAGATTCGTACAATGAGCAGTACTTC.

The chain couples TRBV29-1 to TRBJ2-7, with D tentatively TRBD1 (5 bases). The CDR3 runs 12 residues. Per the germline V gene, CDR1 is SQVTM and CDR2 is ANQGSEA. Trimming took off 6 bases at V and 6 bases at J, with 15 bases between the two ends. CDR3 region: CSVGPGAGEQYF. DNA for the CDR3: TGCAGCGTAGGCCCTGGGGCTGGCGAGCAGTACTTC.

The chain employs TRBV20-1 and TRBJ2-2; TRBD2 is a possible D gene (6 bases). The germline V gene has CDR1 DFQATT and CDR2 SNEGSKA (reference sequence). The CDR3 contains 17 residues. The V end was cut by 6 bases, the J end by 5 bases, with 25 bases between. CDR3 amino acids: CSAVVPSGLLSTGELFF. The CDR3 coding sequence is TGCAGTGCCGTAGTTCCTTCGGGACTCCTCTCGACCGGGGAGCTGTTTTTT.

This clonotype was found a few times. The V and J genes are TRBV6-5 and TRBJ2-4; 9 bases are a match to TRBD1. The end of the DNA aligns better with TRBJ2-7, so the J call may be wrong. Germline assignment: CDR1 MNHEY and CDR2 SVGAGI. CDR3 length: 15 amino acids. In nucleotides, the CDR3 is TGTGCCAGCAGGCGGGACAGGGTCGCCTCCTACGAGCAGTACTTC. Protein: CASRRDRVASYEQYF.

V is TRBV18 and J is TRBJ2-5; either TRBD1 or TRBD2 may fit D (6 bases each). The J call could be wrong; TRBJ2-4 is a better fit for the DNA end. Germline V gene sequence: CDR1 KGHSH, CDR2 LQKENI. This CDR3 is 14 amino acids long. The CDR3 reads CASSPVRGGNIQYF. Here the CDR3 DNA reads TGTGCCAGCTCACCCGTTAGAGGGGGGAACATTCAGTACTTC.

V usage is TRBV12-3 or TRBV12-4 and J usage is TRBJ1-6, with D unclear. This CDR3 region has 13 residues. V lost 3 bases, J lost 7 bases, and 7 bases lay in between. The CDR3 sequence: CASSLYGNSPLHF. The CDR3 DNA follows: TGTGCCAGCAGTTTGTACGGAAATTCACCCCTCCACTTT.

This clonotype was seen ten or more times. DNA for the CDR3: TGTGCCAGCAGCCTACGACAGAGAAAGACTAGCGGGAGGTTGTACGAGCAGTACTTC. It translates to CASSLRQRKTSGRLYEQYF. V is TRBV3-1 and J is TRBJ2-7, with TRBD2 matching over 13 bases. Germline V gene lookup returns CDR1 LGHDT and CDR2 YNNKEL (reference sequence). There are 19 residues in the CDR3. V lost 4 bases, J lost 4 bases, and 16 bases stayed unmatched.

This clonotype was counted at least ten times. The chain links TRBV7-2 to TRBJ2-3; 7 nucleotides agree with TRBD2. Germline lookup yields CDR1 SGHTA and CDR2 FQGNSA. The CDR3 sequence is 15 residues long. With V trimmed by 5 bases and J by 4 bases, 9 bases remained unmatched. In DNA form, the CDR3 reads TGTGCCAGCAGCCCCGGTGGGGCGGGGGCAGATACGCAGTATTTT. Amino acids: CASSPGGAGADTQYF.

The genes are TRBV29-1 and TRBJ2-5; TRBD1 might be the D (6 bases). Trimming took 6 bases from V and 11 from J, leaving 19 bases between them. This CDR3 has 12 residues. Germline V CDR1 and CDR2: SQVTM, ANQGSEA. As DNA, the CDR3 is TGCAGCGTCGTCGGTGTAAAGGGGGAGCAGTACTTC. The encoded protein is CSVVGVKGEQYF.

Only a few counts were recorded for this clonotype. Its ends do not fully match the called genes, so a read error is possible. This chain links TRBV7-7 with TRBJ2-1; 13 bases align to TRBD2. The germline CDR1 and CDR2 sequences are SSHAT and FNYEAQ (reference sequence). This CDR3 is 19 amino acids long. The CDR3 nucleotides read TGTGCTAGCAGCTTAGGGGGACAGGGACTAGCGGGGAGGAGGAATGAACAGTTCTTC. Amino acids: CASSLGGQGLAGRRNEQFF.

This clonotype was counted between two and nine times. The chain is built from TRBV6-5 and TRBJ2-7; 10 bases match TRBD1. With V trimmed by 3 bases and J by 6 bases, 5 bases remained unmatched. CDR1 is MNHEY and CDR2 is SVGAGI in the germline V gene. CDR3 length: 14 amino acids. The CDR3 sequence is CASSYGTGVSEQYF. The CDR3 nucleotides read TGTGCCAGCAGTTATGGGACAGGGGTTAGCGAGCAGTACTTC.

This clonotype was seen a few times. The CDR3 protein is CASSSQAGGWLANEQFF. The CDR3 nucleotides read TGTGCCAGCAGCTCCCAAGCGGGAGGGTGGCTCGCCAATGAGCAGTTCTTC. The V call is TRBV7-2, the J call TRBJ2-1; 10 bases map to TRBD2. CDR1 SGHTA and CDR2 FQGNSA come from the germline V gene. This CDR3 has 17 residues. V dropped 4 bases and J dropped 6; count of bases not matched to a gene: 12.

The chain links TRBV14 to TRBJ2-4; D is perhaps TRBD1 (5 bases). CDR1 SGHDN and CDR2 FVKESK come from the germline V gene. V was trimmed by 0 bases and J by 1 base, leaving 10 bases between them. CDR3 length: 16 residues. The CDR3 reads CASSQDSTGAKNIQYF. The CDR3 DNA sequence: TGTGCCAGCAGCCAAGACAGTACAGGCGCCAAAAACATTCAGTACTTC.

The rearrangement links TRBV12-3 or TRBV12-4 to TRBJ2-2; no reliable D call. The CDR3 length is 14 residues. V shed 3 bases and J shed 1 base, with 6 bases lying between them. Here the CDR3 reads CASSFGGNTGELFF. The DNA for the CDR3 is TGTGCCAGCAGTTTCGGCGGGAACACCGGGGAGCTGTTTTTT.